The clone carrying this T cell receptor beta chain has only a few counts. What it recognizes is unknown. With 1 base clipped from V and 7 bases from J, the junction kept 5 bases outside the gene matches. From germline, CDR1 is LGHDT and CDR2 YNNKEL (reference sequence). The CDR3 covers 14 residues. The TCRbeta library was prepared with unique molecular identifiers. In TCRdb, the PCR reads were re-called with MiXCR into one record per CDR3 protein. The data show 800,000 to 1,000,000 distinct CDR3 sequences, with around 30% seen just once and more than 25% held by the top ten. This sample stems from a study of T-cell reconstitution after alpha-beta-depleted transplantation in children. General study points: The study traced high day-60 TCRbeta diversity in some patients to surviving recipient T cells and thymic progenitors.

The receptor was isolated from a boy in the first two years of life who had a stem cell transplant for SCID, so the T cells may come from the graft donor. The J gene is TRBJ2-7, the V gene TRBV3-1; 9 nucleotides match TRBD1. The sample here was PBMCs, mostly from graft donor cells, taken 360 days after TCRalphabeta/CD19-depleted stem cell transplant. The CDR3: CASSQGGTGREQYF. CDR3 coding DNA: TGTGCCAGCAGCCAAGGCGGGACAGGGAGGGAGCAGTACTTC.